This TCR beta chain was captured by sequencing in a study of blood T cell repertoires in COVID-19. Looking at the study overall: There were acute and convalescent COVID-19 samples, and they came from the United States, Italy and Spain. PBMCs, B-cell-depleted T cells, or T cells were the source of the cDNA or gDNA that made up the material.

As handled by the study authors: Amplification of reference gene primers provided the estimated nucleated cell counts. Repertoires were generated with immunoSEQ multiplex PCR, while TCRdb's copy carries only in-frame clones and drops some. Clone size and the V and J calls come from that table; the DNA yielded D and trimming. In the table there are around 50,000 clones, roughly nine tenths of which are singletons. The V and J ends lost 2 bases and 6 bases, in that order; junction bases with no gene match: 5. The CDR3 is 15 amino acids. Germline CDR1 reads MNHEY; CDR2 reads SVGAGI. Sequencing was performed on peripheral blood. The clonotype was recovered from a man between 65 and 79 years old with active COVID-19. This rearrangement joins TRBV6-5 to TRBJ2-3; TRBD1 agrees at 10 bases. Here the CDR3 reads CASSYRQGARDTQYF. As DNA, the CDR3 is TGTGCCAGCAGTTACCGACAGGGGGCGAGGGATACGCAGTATTTT.